Listed here are 13 T cell receptor beta chains from one sample, sequenced in a study of cytomegalovirus exposure and HLA in healthy donors. The PCR ran on 60 Vbeta and 13 Jbeta primers. Produced via immunoSEQ multiplex PCR; TCRdb's table is partial and in-frame only. This sample's table reports around 45,000 clones. Sequencing used PBMCs. These receptors were taken from a woman aged 25-40 years in good health and CMV-seronegative.

V usage is TRBV30 and J usage is TRBJ1-4, with a weak D call TRBD1 (6 bases). The CDR3 runs to 16 residues. V lost 1 base and J 0 bases, leaving 12 bases between the germline ends. In germline, CDR1 is GTSNPN, CDR2 SVGIG (reference sequence). Here the CDR3 reads CAWSAGTLATNEKLFF. DNA of the CDR3: TGTGCCTGGAGTGCCGGGACACTTGCAACTAATGAAAAACTGTTTTTT.

The gene calls are TRBV7-7 and TRBJ2-5, with 7 bases that match TRBD2. Germline CDR1 reads SSHAT; CDR2 reads FNYEAQ (reference sequence). This CDR3 is 13 amino acids long. The ends lost 5 bases at V and 5 bases at J; junction bases unmatched: 5. The CDR3 DNA is TGTGCCAGCAGCCGGGGGGTCGGGGAGACCCAGTACTTC. Its protein product is CASSRGVGETQYF.

The chain links TRBV9 to TRBJ2-2; TRBD1 might be the D (5 bases). The CDR3 consists of 16 residues. The germline V and J ends were trimmed by 3 bases and 2 bases, with 14 bases remaining between them. CDR1 is SGDLS and CDR2 is YYNGEE in the germline V gene. CDR3 loop: CASSALYGQNTGELFF. The CDR3 DNA follows: TGTGCCAGCAGCGCCCTATACGGACAAAACACCGGGGAGCTGTTTTTT.

This chain links TRBV10-1 with TRBJ1-1; D possibly corresponds to TRBD1 (5 bases). CDR3 length: 14 residues. Germline lookup yields CDR1 WNHNN and CDR2 SYGVQD (reference sequence). V dropped 2 bases and J dropped 3 bases, with 10 bases sitting between them. DNA of the CDR3: TGCGCCAGCAGTGAGCGCAGGGACTACACTGAAGCTTTCTTT. It encodes CASSERRDYTEAFF.

The chain has TRBV5-1 and TRBJ2-5, with D perhaps TRBD1 (6 bases). This CDR3 has 14 residues. The germline CDR1 and CDR2 sequences are SGHRS and YFSETQ. V dropped 0 bases and J dropped 2 bases, with 8 bases sitting between them. CDR3 DNA sequence: TGCGCCAGCAGCTTGGAGACAGGACAAGAGACCCAGTACTTC. Protein product: CASSLETGQETQYF. Full variable domain (missing parts from reference TRBV5-1 and TRBJ2-5): KAGVTQTPRYLIKTRGQQVTLSCSPISGHRSVSWYQQTPGQGLQFLFEYFSETQRNKGNFPGRFSGRQFSNSRSEMNVSTLELGDSALYLCASSLETGQETQYFGPGTRLLVL.

V is TRBV27 and J is TRBJ2-1; 7 bases are a match to TRBD1. V lost 3 bases and J lost 0; bases outside the gene matches: 8. This CDR3 comprises 17 residues. Germline lookup yields CDR1 MNHEY and CDR2 SMNVEV (reference sequence). The CDR3 DNA sequence: TGTGCCAGCAGTTTGGGACAGCACCCTAGCTCCTACAATGAGCAGTTCTTC. It is translated as CASSLGQHPSSYNEQFF.

This chain joins TRBV29-1 and TRBJ2-7, with D possibly matching TRBD1 (6 bases). Trimming cost V 5 bases and J 2 bases, with 16 bases left between them. Germline lookup yields CDR1 SQVTM and CDR2 ANQGSEA. CDR3 length: 14 residues. The CDR3 loop is CSVQPQGFTYEQYF. As DNA, the CDR3 is TGCAGCGTTCAACCTCAGGGGTTCACCTACGAGCAGTACTTC.

The CDR3 loop reads CASSQGDRDPNEQFF. Here the CDR3 DNA reads TGTGCCAGCAGCCAAGGGGACAGGGATCCCAATGAGCAGTTCTTC. The rearrangement links TRBV7-2 to TRBJ2-1; 9 nucleotides match TRBD1. The germline V gene encodes CDR1 SGHTA and CDR2 FQGNSA. The ends lost 5 bases at V and 6 bases at J; junction bases unmatched: 8. The CDR3 has 15 amino acids.

This chain links TRBV6-1 with TRBJ2-3, with a possible D match to TRBD1 (6 bases). The germline V gene has CDR1 MNHNS and CDR2 SASEGT. This CDR3 has 15 residues. V lost 3 bases, J lost 0 bases, and 10 bases lay in between. The CDR3, as DNA: TGTGCCAGCAGTGATCCAGGGGTTAGCACAGATACGCAGTATTTT. Protein: CASSDPGVSTDTQYF.

CDR3 protein: CASSPQGRETQYF. Here the CDR3 DNA reads TGTGCCAGCAGCCCCCAGGGAAGGGAGACCCAGTACTTC. The chain employs TRBV5-5 and TRBJ2-5; D might be TRBD1 (5 bases). The V and J ends lost 4 bases and 5 bases respectively, with 12 bases between them. The CDR3 has 13 residues. Germline V CDR1 and CDR2: SGHKS, YYEKEE (reference sequence).

The chain has TRBV4-1 and TRBJ2-7; 7 nucleotides match TRBD2. This CDR3 is built from 17 residues. V was pared by 2 bases and J by 0 bases, with 10 bases of the junction left unmatched. Germline CDR1 MGHRA, CDR2 YSYEKL. The CDR3 reads CASSQSIRREISYEQYF. The CDR3 DNA sequence: TGCGCCAGCAGCCAATCGATTCGGCGGGAGATCTCCTACGAGCAGTACTTC.

The gene calls are TRBV30 and TRBJ2-1; 8 bases line up with TRBD2. The CDR3 covers 13 residues. J gave up 9 bases and V 3 bases, and 7 bases lay outside the gene matches. Germline V gene sequence: CDR1 GTSNPN, CDR2 SVGIG (reference sequence). CDR3: CAWSGTSRGEQFF. The CDR3, as DNA: TGTGCCTGGAGCGGGACTAGTAGGGGTGAGCAGTTCTTC. Full variable domain (missing parts from reference TRBV30 and TRBJ2-1): SQTIHQWPATLVQPVGSPLSLECTVEGTSNPNLYWYRQAAGRGLQLLFYSVGIGQISSEVPQNLSASRPQDRQFILSSKKLLLSDSGFYLCAWSGTSRGEQFFGPGTRLTVL.

The V and J genes are TRBV10-3 and TRBJ2-7; 9 bases map to TRBD2. CDR1 ENHRY and CDR2 SYGVKD come from the germline V gene. V was clipped by 0 bases and J by 4 bases; unmatched bases: 4. This CDR3 has 15 residues. The CDR3 coding sequence is TGTGCCATCAGTGAGTCGGTGACTAGCGGATACGAGCAGTACTTC. Protein product: CAISESVTSGYEQYF.